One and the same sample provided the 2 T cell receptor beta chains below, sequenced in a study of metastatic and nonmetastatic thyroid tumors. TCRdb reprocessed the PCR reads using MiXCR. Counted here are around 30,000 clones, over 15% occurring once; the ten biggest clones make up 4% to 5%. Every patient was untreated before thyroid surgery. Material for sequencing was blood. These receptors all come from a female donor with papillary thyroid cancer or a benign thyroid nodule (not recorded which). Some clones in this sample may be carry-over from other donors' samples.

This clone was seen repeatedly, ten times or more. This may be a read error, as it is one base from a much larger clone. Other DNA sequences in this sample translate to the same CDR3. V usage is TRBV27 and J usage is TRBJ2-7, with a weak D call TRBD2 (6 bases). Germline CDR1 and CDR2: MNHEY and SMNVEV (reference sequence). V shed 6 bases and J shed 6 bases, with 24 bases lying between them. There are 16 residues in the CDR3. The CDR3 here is CASSPRWDSFLGEQYF. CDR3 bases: TGTGCCAGCAGCCCGCGTTGGGACTCTTTCCTGGGCGAGCAGTACTTC.

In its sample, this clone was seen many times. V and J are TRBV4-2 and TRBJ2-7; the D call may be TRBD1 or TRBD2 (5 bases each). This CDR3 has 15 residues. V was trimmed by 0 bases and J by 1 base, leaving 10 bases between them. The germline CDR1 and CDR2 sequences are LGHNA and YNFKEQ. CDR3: CASSQDWGFSYEQYF. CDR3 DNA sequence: TGTGCCAGCAGCCAAGATTGGGGGTTTTCCTACGAGCAGTACTTC.